Each of the 12 T cell receptor beta chains below was sequenced from the same sample in a study of hypomethylating agent response in myelodysplastic syndrome. Sequenced by immunoSEQ multiplex PCR; TCRdb stores in-frame clones only, minus some. The sample has some 5,000 clones; around 83% are singletons. This sample comprised bone marrow, obtained before or after starting hypomethylating agent treatment for myelodysplastic syndrome (not recorded which). These receptor sequences come from a human donor with myelodysplastic syndrome.

This chain uses TRBV7-2 with TRBJ1-1, with D unresolved. V was pared by 3 bases and J by 5 bases, with 13 bases between. Germline loops: CDR1 SGHTA, CDR2 FQGNSA. The CDR3 totals 14 residues. CDR3 in DNA: TGTGCCAGCAGCTTCTCCAGCCCGGGTACTGAAGCTTTCTTT. This sequence encodes CASSFSSPGTEAFF.

The chain joins TRBV6-4 to TRBJ2-2; D remains ambiguous. The CDR3 covers 14 residues. Germline V lookup: CDR1 MRHNA, CDR2 SNTAGT. V gave up 4 bases and J gave up 2 bases, with 8 bases separating them. CDR3 in DNA: TGTGCCAGCAGTGTCTCTAGAAACACCGGGGAGCTGTTTTTT. This translates into CASSVSRNTGELFF.

This clone was counted once. The CDR3 is CASSDSPDLRDTQYF. In DNA form, the CDR3 reads TGCGCCAGCAGTGACTCTCCGGATCTACGGGATACGCAGTATTTT. The chain links TRBV10-1 to TRBJ2-3; D remains unclear. Germline V gives CDR1 WNHNN, CDR2 SYGVQD (reference sequence). The V end was cut by 3 bases, the J end by 6 bases, with 16 bases between. The CDR3 runs 15 residues.

This clone was seen just once. The gene calls are TRBV18 and TRBJ2-7; TRBD2 is a possible D gene (5 bases). Germline lookup yields CDR1 KGHSH and CDR2 LQKENI. The CDR3 is made up of 11 amino acids. The V and J ends lost 6 bases and 3 bases respectively, with 6 bases between them. CDR3 amino acids: CASSGDYEQYF. DNA for the CDR3: TGTGCCAGCTCGGGAGACTACGAGCAGTACTTC.

J is TRBJ1-4 and V is TRBV5-1; no firm D call. Germline assignment: CDR1 SGHRS and CDR2 YFSETQ. The CDR3 is made up of 15 amino acids. V gave up 0 bases and J gave up 8 bases, with 14 bases separating them. CDR3 nucleotide sequence: TGCGCCAGCAGCTTGGCCGCGGACCGAAGGGAAAAACTGTTTTTT. It codes for CASSLAADRREKLFF.

V is TRBV2 and J is TRBJ2-3; 8 bases agree with TRBD2. Losses at the gene ends were 5 bases for V and 4 bases for J; bases not matched to a gene: 5. CDR3 length: 14 residues. Germline V gene data show CDR1 as SNHLY and CDR2 as FYNNEI. CDR3 bases: TGTGCCAGCAGTAGGACGGGGGGGGCAGATACGCAGTATTTT. It codes for CASSRTGGADTQYF.

This chain connects TRBV10-3 to TRBJ2-1, with D perhaps given as TRBD1 or TRBD2 (5 bases each). Germline values: CDR1 ENHRY, CDR2 SYGVKD. CDR3 length: 15 residues. Trimming left V 0 bases short and J 9 bases short, with 15 bases between. This chain's CDR3 is CAISESGRVRGEQFF. In DNA form, the CDR3 reads TGTGCCATCAGTGAGTCTGGGCGGGTGAGGGGTGAGCAGTTCTTC.

The V and J genes are TRBV6-5 and TRBJ2-1; 9 bases match TRBD1. This CDR3 has 15 amino acids. Per germline, CDR1 MNHEY and CDR2 SVGAGI. V was pared by 4 bases and J by 9 bases, with 10 bases of the junction left unmatched. CDR3 coding DNA: TGTGCCAGCAGTTCCCCGGGACAGGGTTTAGGTGAGCAGTTCTTC. Its translation is CASSSPGQGLGEQFF.

V and J are TRBV6-5 and TRBJ2-7; 7 nucleotides match TRBD2. There are 15 residues in the CDR3. J was trimmed by 3 bases and V by 0 bases; bases with no gene match: 5. From germline, CDR1 is MNHEY and CDR2 SVGAGI. This CDR3 is CASSYSRAGVYEQYF. CDR3 bases: TGTGCCAGCAGTTACTCGAGGGCGGGAGTCTACGAGCAGTACTTC.

By share, this clone counts as hyperexpanded. V and J are TRBV28 and TRBJ1-3; 9 bases agree with TRBD1. Germline V gene sequence: CDR1 MDHEN, CDR2 SYDVKM. V shed 6 bases, J shed 4 bases, and the junction held 7 bases outside the gene matches. The CDR3 covers 15 residues. The CDR3 DNA reads TGTGCCAGCAGCCCCGGGACAGGGAACGGAAACACCATATATTTT. It encodes CASSPGTGNGNTIYF.

J is TRBJ2-3 and V is TRBV7-9; D might be TRBD2 (6 bases). Trimming left V 11 bases short and J 3 bases short, with 15 bases between. The CDR3 is 13 amino acids. Per germline, CDR1 SEHNR and CDR2 FQNEAQ (reference sequence). This CDR3 is CACARGETDTQYF. CDR3 DNA: TGTGCCTGCGCGCGCGGGGAGACAGATACGCAGTATTTT.

The CDR3 is CASSPGTRQWEKLFF. In DNA form, the CDR3 reads TGTGCCAGCAGCCCCGGAACACGGCAGTGGGAAAAACTGTTTTTT. This rearrangement joins TRBV28 to TRBJ1-4; D gene unclear. CDR3 length: 15 amino acids. With 6 bases removed from V and 8 bases from J, the gap between germline ends came to 19 bases. The germline CDR1 and CDR2 sequences are MDHEN and SYDVKM.